This passage covers 9 T cell receptor beta chains from one sample sequenced in a study of cytomegalovirus exposure and HLA in healthy donors. The PCR contained 60 Vbeta and 13 Jbeta primers. This table comes from immunoSEQ multiplex PCR, and its TCRdb copy is limited to in-frame clones, with some not included. The table shows about 140,000 clones, with around 80% occurring only once. The specimen sequenced was PBMCs. The receptor set was obtained from a man aged 40-50 years in good health and CMV-seropositive.

CDR3 in DNA: TGTGCCAGCAGCCCCGGACAGGGGATGAACACTGAAGCTTTCTTT. This codes for CASSPGQGMNTEAFF. The J gene is TRBJ1-1, the V gene TRBV7-2, with TRBD1 matching over 9 bases. The junction had 4 bases not matched to a gene; V was cut back by 5 bases and J by 0 bases. Germline CDR1 is SGHTA and CDR2 is FQGNSA. The CDR3 is made up of 15 amino acids.

The gene calls are TRBV5-1 and TRBJ2-1; unclear D gene. The germline V gene has CDR1 SGHRS and CDR2 YFSETQ. This CDR3 is 17 amino acids long. Trimming pared 4 bases from V and 0 bases from J, leaving 17 bases between. CDR3 nucleotides: TGCGCCAGCAGCCCGGCCGGGTCCGCTAGCTCCTACAATGAGCAGTTCTTC. It encodes CASSPAGSASSYNEQFF.

With regard to this clone: This probably arose from a read error, given a far larger clone one base away. In the same sample, other DNA sequences code for this CDR3. This chain uses TRBV4-2 with TRBJ2-5; 7 bases line up with TRBD2. The CDR3 is 16 amino acids. V was pared by 6 bases and J by 4 bases, with 14 bases of the junction left unmatched. Germline lookup yields CDR1 LGHNA and CDR2 YNFKEQ. The CDR3 nucleotides are TGTGCCAGCAGTCCAGAGTTGGGCGGGAGAGTAGAGACCCAGTACTTC. Translating it yields CASSPELGGRVETQYF.

This sequence joins TRBV5-6 and TRBJ2-5; D ambiguous. The CDR3 is 14 residues long. Trimming shortened V by 0 bases and J by 6 bases, and 12 bases separated the two germline ends. The germline CDR1 and CDR2 sequences are SGHDT and YYEEEE. The CDR3 here is CASSLDGTVQTQYF. In nucleotides, the CDR3 is TGTGCCAGCAGCTTGGATGGCACCGTACAGACCCAGTACTTC.

The chain recombines TRBV7-9 with TRBJ2-7; a weak D match, TRBD2 (6 bases). The germline V gene has CDR1 SEHNR and CDR2 FQNEAQ (reference sequence). The CDR3 is 14 amino acids. Trimming shortened V by 5 bases and J by 2 bases, and 13 bases separated the two germline ends. For the CDR3, the DNA is TGTGCCAGCAGCCCGCGGGGCCTACCCTACGAGCAGTACTTC. Amino acids: CASSPRGLPYEQYF.

The chain uses TRBV5-1 and TRBJ2-5, with 7 bases matching TRBD1. V gave up 0 bases and J gave up 2 bases; unmatched junction bases: 4. CDR1 SGHRS and CDR2 YFSETQ come from the germline V gene. This CDR3 has 15 amino acids. CDR3 loop: CASSLVGQSQETQYF. The DNA of the CDR3 is TGCGCCAGCAGCTTGGTGGGACAGTCTCAAGAGACCCAGTACTTC.

The chain combines TRBV7-2 with TRBJ1-2, with 11 bases aligning to TRBD1. The CDR3 has 15 amino acids. The germline V gene has CDR1 SGHTA and CDR2 FQGNSA. The junction had 8 bases not matched to a gene; V was cut back by 4 bases and J by 7 bases. The CDR3: CASSSSGTGGRGYTF. The CDR3 nucleotides read TGTGCCAGCAGCTCCTCCGGGACAGGGGGTCGTGGCTACACCTTC. Drawing the rest from reference TRBV7-2 and TRBJ1-2, the complete variable domain is GAGVSQSPSNKVTEKGKDVELRCDPISGHTALYWYRQSLGQGLEFLIYFQGNSAPDKSGLPSDRFSAERTGGSVSTLTIQRTQQEDSAVYLCASSSSGTGGRGYTFGSGTRLTVV.

The J gene is TRBJ2-1, the V gene TRBV7-3; D is unresolved. The CDR3 spans 14 residues. V lost 5 bases and J lost 0, with 8 bases in between. Germline V gene data show CDR1 as SGHTA and CDR2 as FQGTGA. The CDR3 DNA sequence: TGTGCCAGCAGCCCAGGTCCCTCCTACAATGAGCAGTTCTTC. Its translation: CASSPGPSYNEQFF.

The chain combines TRBV29-1 with TRBJ2-3; 12 bases are shared with TRBD2. Germline V gene data show CDR1 as SQVTM and CDR2 as ANQGSEA. The CDR3 spans 15 residues. The J segment lost 6 bases and the V segment lost 7 bases, leaving 11 bases of the junction unmatched. In nucleotides, the CDR3 is TGCAGCGCCCTCAAGACTAGCGGGAGAACCGATACGCAGTATTTT. Amino acid sequence: CSALKTSGRTDTQYF.